This T cell receptor beta chain derives from a study of Ad26.COV2.S vaccination and SARS-CoV-2 variants. V lost 4 bases and J 4 bases, leaving 10 bases between the germline ends. This CDR3 has 13 amino acids. Germline values: CDR1 SGHTA, CDR2 FQGTGA. Treatment specified: some 20 received Ad26.COV2.S at low or high dose, single or two shots; about five received placebo; per-sample allocation not given. Repertoires come from day 63 after the first vaccine or placebo injection. Donation came from an adult in Boston who was aged 18-55 years. Data came from immunoSEQ multiplex PCR; TCRdb stores just in-frame clones and leaves some out. The sample yields around 320,000 clones, around four fifths seen once.

The genes are TRBV7-3 and TRBJ1-1; the D is unclear. This sample comprised peripheral blood, obtained in a trial of Ad26.COV2.S vaccine versus placebo. The source of this sequence is a person between 18 and 65 years old who received the Ad26.COV2.S COVID-19 vaccine or a placebo. The CDR3: CASSSDPSTEAFF. For the CDR3, the DNA is TGTGCCAGCAGCTCAGACCCTTCCACTGAAGCTTTCTTT.